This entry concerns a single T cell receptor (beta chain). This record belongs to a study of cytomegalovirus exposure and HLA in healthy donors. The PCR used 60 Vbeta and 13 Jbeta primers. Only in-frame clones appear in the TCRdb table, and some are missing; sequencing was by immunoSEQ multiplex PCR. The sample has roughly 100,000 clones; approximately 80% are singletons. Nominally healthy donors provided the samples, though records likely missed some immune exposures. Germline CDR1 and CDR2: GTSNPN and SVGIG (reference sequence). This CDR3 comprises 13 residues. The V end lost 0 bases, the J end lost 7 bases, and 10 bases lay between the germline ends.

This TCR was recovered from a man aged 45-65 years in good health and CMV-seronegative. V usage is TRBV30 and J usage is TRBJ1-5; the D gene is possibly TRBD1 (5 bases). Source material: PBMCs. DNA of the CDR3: TGTGCCTGGAGTGTAGGGGAATACCAGCCCCAGCATTTT. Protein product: CAWSVGEYQPQHF.